The 10 T cell receptor beta chains below all came from one sample that was sequenced in a study of identical twins. TCRdb recomputed calls from the 5' RACE reads with MiXCR, one row per CDR3 protein. The sample yields over 250,000 distinct CDR3 sequences, 9.5% seen once. The sample also formed part of further work on yellow fever vaccine responses in identical twins.

The sample comprised CD8+ T cells sorted from blood. Source of these receptors: a woman aged 18-29 years in good health.

Comment on this clonotype: At one boundary the junction diverges from the germline segment, which might be a read error. This chain connects TRBV7-9 to TRBJ2-7; D not resolved. Germline V gene sequence: CDR1 SEHNR, CDR2 FQNEAQ (reference sequence). CDR3 length: 13 residues. The CDR3 nucleotides read TGTACCAGCAGCTCTGGCCTGGCCTACGAGCAGTACTTC. Translation: CTSSSGLAYEQYF.

This clonotype has ten or more counts. The rearrangement uses TRBV15 and TRBJ2-7; D tentatively fits TRBD1 or TRBD2 (5 bases each). Per the germline V gene, CDR1 is LNHNV and CDR2 is YYDKDF (reference sequence). Trimming stripped 6 bases from V and 3 bases from J, with 15 bases between. This CDR3 contains 14 residues. DNA of the CDR3: TGTGCCACCAGTCAAAGGGACGGGATCTACGAGCAGTACTTC. Translation gives CATSQRDGIYEQYF.

This clonotype was seen ten or more times. The rearrangement links TRBV7-9 to TRBJ2-7; D possibly corresponds to TRBD1 (6 bases). V was clipped by 2 bases and J by 4 bases, with 12 bases between them. CDR1 and CDR2 from the germline V gene are SEHNR and FQNEAQ (reference sequence). The CDR3 runs to 14 residues. CDR3 loop: CASSLPGAVYEQYF. The CDR3 bases are TGTGCCAGCAGCTTACCAGGGGCCGTATACGAGCAGTACTTC.

Many counts were recorded for this clonotype. The V call is TRBV3-1, the J call TRBJ1-2, with TRBD1 as a possible D gene (5 bases). V was shortened by 2 bases and J by 2 bases, with 6 bases between the two germline ends. The V gene's germline CDR1 is LGHDT and CDR2 YNNKEL (reference sequence). The CDR3 is 13 amino acids. The CDR3 region is CASSQTGNYGYTF. CDR3 bases: TGTGCCAGCAGCCAAACAGGAAACTATGGCTACACCTTC.

This clonotype was seen many times. The genes are TRBV7-9 and TRBJ1-1; no firm D call. Germline-derived CDR1 and CDR2 are SEHNR and FQNEAQ (reference sequence). Deletions cut 1 base from V and 1 base from J, with 4 bases between. This CDR3 spans 13 amino acids. CDR3 coding DNA: TGTGCCAGCAGCTTAGGGGCGAACACTGAAGCTTTCTTT. This translates into CASSLGANTEAFF. Combining the CDR3 with reference TRBV7-9 and TRBJ1-1 gives the whole variable domain DTGVSQNPRHKITKRGQNVTFRCDPISEHNRLYWYRQTLGQGPEFLTYFQNEAQLEKSRLLSDRFSAERPKGSFSTLEIQRTEQGDSAMYLCASSLGANTEAFFGQGTRLTVV.

The chain carries TRBV10-3 and TRBJ2-3, with a weak D call TRBD1 (6 bases). V lost 5 bases to trimming and J lost 2 bases, with 20 bases between them. Germline V gene sequence: CDR1 ENHRY, CDR2 SYGVKD. The CDR3 spans 17 residues. The CDR3 spells CAISFSRDTQDTDTQYF. Here the CDR3 DNA reads TGTGCCATCAGTTTTTCCCGGGACACCCAAGACACAGATACGCAGTATTTT.

The sample holds a few counts of this clonotype. The chain carries TRBV6-5 and TRBJ2-3; D is unclear. Germline V gene lookup returns CDR1 MNHEY and CDR2 SVGAGI. CDR3 length: 12 residues. Trimming stripped 2 bases from V and 6 bases from J, with 6 bases between. CDR3 DNA sequence: TGTGCCAGCAGTTACGACGGGGATACGCAGTATTTT. Translating gives CASSYDGDTQYF.

This clonotype was detected only a few times. The genes are TRBV20-1 and TRBJ2-7; tentative D call: TRBD2 (6 bases). V dropped 5 bases and J dropped 2 bases, with 16 bases sitting between them. Germline V gene lookup returns CDR1 DFQATT and CDR2 SNEGSKA (reference sequence). This CDR3 comprises 14 residues. CDR3 nucleotide sequence: TGCAGTGCTGGTCCGGAGGGATCCACCTACGAGCAGTACTTC. It codes for CSAGPEGSTYEQYF.

This rearrangement joins TRBV7-9 to TRBJ1-6; 7 bases align to TRBD1. This CDR3 has 15 residues. Germline CDR1 reads SEHNR; CDR2 reads FQNEAQ (reference sequence). V dropped 8 bases and J dropped 8; count of bases not matched to a gene: 12. The CDR3 sequence: CASGGVQGDYSPLHF. The CDR3 nucleotides are TGTGCCAGCGGTGGTGTTCAGGGGGATTATTCACCCCTCCACTTT.

The J gene is TRBJ2-5, the V gene TRBV2; 12 bases agree with TRBD2. Germline values: CDR1 SNHLY, CDR2 FYNNEI. This CDR3 is 16 amino acids long. Unmatched junction bases numbered 7, after V lost 6 bases and J lost 2 bases. CDR3 bases: TGTGCCAGCAGACATAATGGACTAGCGGGGCAAGAGACCCAGTACTTC. Protein: CASRHNGLAGQETQYF.